A single sample gave rise to the 30 T cell receptor beta chains below, sequenced in a study of human T cells and chemical hapten exposure. This sample's time point: patch test 3, about 24 weeks after DPC sensitization. Specified treatment: therapeutic diphenylcyclopropenone sensitization with weekly scalp DPC. TCRdb redid the calling of the RACE reads with MiXCR, one entry per CDR3 protein. In the table there are roughly 62,000 distinct CDR3 sequences, over 10% of which are singletons. Sequencing used whole blood, obtained in connection with sensitization to the hapten diphenylcyclopropenone (DPC). Receptors were obtained from a young man with alopecia areata. Some clones in this sample may be carry-over from other donors' samples.

The genes are TRBV28 and TRBJ1-6; no reliable D call. In germline, CDR1 is MDHEN, CDR2 SYDVKM. The germline V and J ends were trimmed by 2 bases and 4 bases, with 12 bases remaining between them. CDR3 length: 16 residues. The CDR3 spells CASSLRNLGYNSPLHF. The CDR3 region has the DNA TGTGCCAGCAGTTTACGGAACTTGGGGTATAATTCACCCCTCCACTTT. The full variable domain, its missing parts supplied by reference TRBV28 and TRBJ1-6, is DVKVTQSSRYLVKRTGEKVFLECVQDMDHENMFWYRQDPGLGLRLIYFSYDVKMKEKGDIPEGYSVSREKKERFSLILESASTNQTSMYLCASSLRNLGYNSPLHFGNGTRLTVT.

Many counts were recorded for this clonotype. The chain employs TRBV24-1 and TRBJ2-1, with 12 bases identical to TRBD2. The CDR3 length is 17 residues. Germline V gene lookup returns CDR1 KGHDR and CDR2 SFDVKD. After removal of 3 bases from V and 7 bases from J, the junction contained 9 bases not matched to a gene. In nucleotides, the CDR3 is TGTGCCACCAGTGATCCGGGACTAGCGGGCCCGGGGAATGAGCAGTTCTTC. This sequence encodes CATSDPGLAGPGNEQFF.

There are many counts of this clonotype. The chain employs TRBV6-6 and TRBJ2-7; 9 positions agree with TRBD1. The germline V gene has CDR1 MNHNY and CDR2 SVGAGI (reference sequence). Losses at the gene ends were 2 bases for V and 2 bases for J; bases not matched to a gene: 4. The CDR3 loop spans 15 amino acids. CDR3 in DNA: TGTGCCAGCAGTTACCCTGGACAGGGGACCTACGAGCAGTACTTC. It is translated as CASSYPGQGTYEQYF.

The chain combines TRBV5-8 with TRBJ1-1; 7 bases agree with TRBD1. Per the germline V gene, CDR1 is SGHTS and CDR2 is YDEGEE. This CDR3 spans 14 amino acids. With V trimmed by 0 bases and J by 5 bases, 4 bases remained unmatched. CDR3 nucleotides: TGTGCCAGCAGCTTGGGACAGGGAGGGACTGAAGCTTTCTTT. Translation: CASSLGQGGTEAFF. Full variable domain (remainder filled in from reference TRBV5-8 and TRBJ1-1): EAGVTQSPTHLIKTRGQQATLRCSPISGHTSVYWYQQALGLGLQFLLWYDEGEERNRGNFPPRFSGRQFPNYSSELNVNALELEDSALYLCASSLGQGGTEAFFGQGTRLTVV.

The sample holds many counts of this clonotype. J is TRBJ1-5 and V is TRBV19, with 7 nucleotides matching TRBD1. V was clipped by 4 bases and J by 0 bases; unmatched bases: 3. Germline CDR1 LNHDA, CDR2 SQIVND (reference sequence). The CDR3 runs to 15 residues. The CDR3 DNA reads TGTGCCAGTAGTACGACAGGGAATAGCAATCAGCCCCAGCATTTT. It codes for CASSTTGNSNQPQHF.

This clonotype was recorded at least ten times. The chain couples TRBV5-4 to TRBJ2-7; the D gene could be TRBD1 or TRBD2 (5 bases each). Trimming removed 4 bases from V and 5 bases from J, with 19 bases in between. CDR1 is SGHNT, CDR2 YYREEE, per germline (reference sequence). This CDR3 has 15 amino acids. CDR3 loop: CASSAGAAGLNEQYF. As DNA, the CDR3 is TGTGCCAGCAGCGCCGGGGCGGCAGGGTTAAACGAGCAGTACTTC.

In its sample, this clonotype was seen a few times. CDR3 coding DNA: TGCGCCAGCAGCAAGACAGGGAGAGGCTACACCTTC. Translation gives CASSKTGRGYTF. The gene calls are TRBV5-1 and TRBJ1-2; 7 nucleotides match TRBD1. This CDR3 is 12 amino acids long. The V gene end was trimmed by 4 bases and the J gene end by 8 bases; junction bases not matched to a gene: 5. Germline values: CDR1 SGHRS, CDR2 YFSETQ.

This clonotype was observed many times. The chain combines TRBV5-4 with TRBJ2-7; 10 bases fit TRBD2. Germline lookup yields CDR1 SGHNT and CDR2 YYREEE (reference sequence). J lost 7 bases, V lost 4 bases, and 11 bases had no gene match. The CDR3 consists of 15 residues. The CDR3 DNA reads as TGTGCCAGCAGCCCCCCCCTAGCGGGGGCTGAAGAGCAGTACTTC. It yields the protein CASSPPLAGAEEQYF.

The sample holds many counts of this clonotype. The chain is built from TRBV7-3 and TRBJ1-2; TRBD1 might be the D (6 bases). Trimming shortened V by 5 bases and J by 4 bases, and 17 bases separated the two germline ends. Germline lookup yields CDR1 SGHTA and CDR2 FQGTGA. This CDR3 region has 15 residues. The CDR3: CASSVTGPGVYGYTF. The DNA of the CDR3 is TGTGCCAGCAGCGTGACAGGACCCGGGGTCTATGGCTACACCTTC.

The sample holds a few counts of this clonotype. CDR3 amino acids: CASSDPTEISSGNTIYF. In nucleotides, the CDR3 is TGTGCCAGCAGCGACCCGACAGAAATTAGCTCTGGAAACACCATATATTTT. The chain carries TRBV7-3 and TRBJ1-3; D might be TRBD1 (5 bases). This CDR3 has 17 residues. V lost 5 bases to trimming and J lost 0 bases, with 17 bases between them. Germline V CDR1 and CDR2: SGHTA, FQGTGA.

The chain recombines TRBV7-9 with TRBJ2-1; 10 bases match TRBD2. Germline trimming cut 2 bases from V and 4 bases from J; bases unmatched to any gene: 5. This CDR3 comprises 16 residues. Germline V gives CDR1 SEHNR, CDR2 FQNEAQ (reference sequence). The chain's CDR3 is CASSLPSGGLYNEQFF. CDR3 in DNA: TGTGCCAGCAGCTTACCTAGCGGGGGCCTATACAATGAGCAGTTCTTC. Looking up the rest from reference TRBV7-9 and TRBJ2-1 gives the full variable domain: DTGVSQNPRHKITKRGQNVTFRCDPISEHNRLYWYRQTLGQGPEFLTYFQNEAQLEKSRLLSDRFSAERPKGSFSTLEIQRTEQGDSAMYLCASSLPSGGLYNEQFFGPGTRLTVL.

This clonotype was recorded many times. The chain is built from TRBV20-1 and TRBJ1-5, with 7 bases matching TRBD1. Germline V lookup: CDR1 DFQATT, CDR2 SNEGSKA (reference sequence). With V trimmed by 0 bases and J by 5 bases, 4 bases remained unmatched. CDR3 length equals 14 residues. The CDR3 DNA follows: TGCAGTGCTAGAGATCGACAGGGTCATCAGCCCCAGCATTTT. Translated: CSARDRQGHQPQHF.

This clonotype was seen a few times. The chain has TRBV29-1 and TRBJ1-2; TRBD1 aligns across 10 bases. The CDR3 runs 13 residues. J was trimmed by 3 bases and V by 8 bases; bases with no gene match: 6. CDR1 SQVTM and CDR2 ANQGSEA come from the germline V gene. As DNA, the CDR3 is TGCAGCACTGAGGACAGGGGGTACTATGGCTACACCTTC. Its translation is CSTEDRGYYGYTF.

V usage is TRBV7-2 and J usage is TRBJ2-4; TRBD1 might be the D (7 bases). This CDR3 contains 17 residues. CDR1 is SGHTA, CDR2 FQGNSA, per germline. Trimming cost V 3 bases and J 9 bases, with 24 bases left between them. CDR3 residues: CASSLGRGVLPAGIQYF. The CDR3 region has the DNA TGTGCCAGCAGCTTGGGCAGGGGGGTCCTACCCGCGGGCATTCAGTACTTC.

This clonotype was picked up a small number of times. The chain uses TRBV12-3 or TRBV12-4 and TRBJ2-5; TRBD1 matches 11 bases. Germline trimming cut 6 bases from V and 5 bases from J; bases unmatched to any gene: 11. This CDR3 contains 16 residues. The CDR3 DNA is TGTGCCAGCAGCCCATTACGGGACAGGGGGGGTGAGACCCAGTACTTC. This sequence encodes CASSPLRDRGGETQYF.

V is TRBV7-8 and J is TRBJ1-1, with a weak D call TRBD1 (5 bases). Germline lookup yields CDR1 SGHVS and CDR2 FQNEAQ. CDR3 length: 15 residues. V lost 1 base and J 1 base, leaving 10 bases between the germline ends. CDR3 DNA sequence: TGTGCCAGCAGCTTAGGAGGGGCCAGGAACACTGAAGCTTTCTTT. It translates to CASSLGGARNTEAFF.

This clonotype has a count of ten or more. The V call is TRBV11-2, the J call TRBJ2-7; D possibly corresponds to TRBD1 (5 bases). Germline CDR1 reads SGHAT; CDR2 reads FQNNGV. V shed 0 bases and J shed 6 bases, with 9 bases lying between them. The CDR3 runs 13 residues. CDR3 sequence (DNA): TGTGCCAGCAGCTTAGAGGGGCAAAGCGAGCAGTACTTC. It translates to CASSLEGQSEQYF.

At least ten counts were recorded for this clonotype. V is TRBV6-2 or TRBV6-3 and J is TRBJ1-5, with D perhaps TRBD1 (5 bases). Germline loops: CDR1 MNHEY, CDR2 SVGEGT. The CDR3 has 15 residues. The V end lost 1 base, the J end lost 4 bases, and 11 bases lay between the germline ends. CDR3 protein: CASSYLGVANQPQHF. In DNA, the CDR3 is TGTGCCAGCAGTTACTTGGGGGTCGCGAATCAGCCCCAGCATTTT.

This clonotype was detected ten times or more. This sequence joins TRBV28 and TRBJ2-1; D may be TRBD1 (6 bases). V was cut by 7 bases and J by 5 bases, with 12 bases left in between. Germline CDR1 reads MDHEN; CDR2 reads SYDVKM. The CDR3 contains 13 residues. The CDR3 nucleotides read TGTGCCAGCAACCCAGGACAGAACAATGAGCAGTTCTTC. The encoded protein is CASNPGQNNEQFF.

This clonotype was recorded a few times. The gene calls are TRBV9 and TRBJ2-3; D possibly corresponds to TRBD2 (6 bases). Germline V gene sequence: CDR1 SGDLS, CDR2 YYNGEE. V lost 4 bases and J 1 base, leaving 13 bases between the germline ends. The CDR3 totals 15 residues. CDR3 sequence reads: CASSRAGTGTDTQYF. The DNA for the CDR3 is TGTGCCAGCAGCCGGGCGGGGACGGGCACAGATACGCAGTATTTT.

V usage is TRBV20-1 and J usage is TRBJ1-5; D gene ambiguous. The germline V and J ends were trimmed by 2 bases and 2 bases, with 13 bases remaining between them. The CDR3 sequence is 15 residues long. In germline, CDR1 is DFQATT, CDR2 SNEGSKA (reference sequence). CDR3 amino acids: CSARRGYRGNQPQHF. The CDR3 nucleotides are TGCAGTGCTAGACGTGGTTATCGAGGCAATCAGCCCCAGCATTTT.

The chain uses TRBV7-2 and TRBJ2-7, with 7 bases matching TRBD2. The length of the CDR3 is 15 residues. Losses at the gene ends were 1 base for V and 4 bases for J; bases not matched to a gene: 7. Germline V gene sequence: CDR1 SGHTA, CDR2 FQGNSA. Here the CDR3 DNA reads TGTGCCAGCAGCTTAGGGGGCGCGGGGGAGTACGAGCAGTACTTC. Amino acid sequence: CASSLGGAGEYEQYF. Looking up the rest from reference TRBV7-2 and TRBJ2-7 gives the full variable domain: GAGVSQSPSNKVTEKGKDVELRCDPISGHTALYWYRQSLGQGLEFLIYFQGNSAPDKSGLPSDRFSAERTGGSVSTLTIQRTQQEDSAVYLCASSLGGAGEYEQYFGPGTRLTVT.

The genes are TRBV7-9 and TRBJ2-3; weak D call: TRBD1 (6 bases). This CDR3 comprises 14 residues. The germline CDR1 and CDR2 sequences are SEHNR and FQNEAQ (reference sequence). Deletions cut 1 base from V and 6 bases from J, with 11 bases between. This CDR3 reads CASSLVQGRDTQYF. The CDR3 region has the DNA TGTGCCAGCAGCTTAGTACAGGGTCGGGATACGCAGTATTTT.

In its sample, this clonotype was seen many times. This sequence joins TRBV27 and TRBJ1-6; 7 bases match TRBD1. Germline CDR1 is MNHEY and CDR2 is SMNVEV (reference sequence). Trimming cost V 6 bases and J 11 bases; bases outside gene matches: 7. The CDR3 has 13 amino acids. DNA of the CDR3: TGTGCCAGCAGCTCCGACAGGGTGCCACCCCTCCACTTT. Amino acid sequence: CASSSDRVPPLHF.

This clonotype appeared many times. V and J are TRBV7-9 and TRBJ2-7; a possible D gene is TRBD1 (6 bases). The CDR3 runs to 13 residues. Trimming shortened V by 8 bases and J by 1 base, and 12 bases separated the two germline ends. Germline CDR1 and CDR2: SEHNR and FQNEAQ (reference sequence). The CDR3 coding sequence is TGTGCCAGCCTCAGGGGTGGATCCTACGAGCAGTACTTC. It codes for CASLRGGSYEQYF.

This clonotype was recorded many times. The V and J genes are TRBV11-2 and TRBJ1-1, with 9 bases identical to TRBD1. V shed 6 bases and J 1 base; nucleotides not matched to a gene: 0. The germline gives CDR1 SGHAT, CDR2 FQNNGV. The CDR3 sequence is 13 residues long. Here the CDR3 reads CASRGQGNTEAFF. Here the CDR3 DNA reads TGTGCCAGCAGGGGACAGGGGAACACTGAAGCTTTCTTT.

This chain connects TRBV6-5 to TRBJ1-3, with D hard to call. Trimming pared 2 bases from V and 0 bases from J, leaving 8 bases between. Germline CDR1 MNHEY, CDR2 SVGAGI. The CDR3 has 15 amino acids. The CDR3: CASSYRGVSGNTIYF. In DNA form, the CDR3 reads TGTGCCAGCAGTTACCGTGGAGTCTCTGGAAACACCATATATTTT.

The chain is built from TRBV7-9 and TRBJ1-2; TRBD1 agrees at 8 bases. Germline V lookup: CDR1 SEHNR, CDR2 FQNEAQ (reference sequence). This CDR3 contains 15 residues. J gave up 8 bases and V 1 base, and 9 bases lay outside the gene matches. The CDR3 DNA is TGTGCCAGCAGCTTAGACGGACAGGGTGGGGAAGGCTACACCTTC. Its protein is CASSLDGQGGEGYTF.

This clonotype was counted only a few times. The rearrangement uses TRBV6-2 or TRBV6-3 and TRBJ1-2; tentative D call: TRBD1 (6 bases). Germline assignment: CDR1 MNHEY and CDR2 SVGEGT. V was shortened by 6 bases and J by 14 bases, with 19 bases between the two germline ends. The length of the CDR3 is 12 residues. The CDR3 sequence is CASSHRQVVKTF. CDR3 bases: TGTGCCAGCAGCCACCGACAGGTAGTCAAGACCTTC.

This chain joins TRBV9 and TRBJ1-1; possibly TRBD1 for D (5 bases). The length of the CDR3 is 12 residues. Germline V gives CDR1 SGDLS, CDR2 YYNGEE. The V gene lost 4 bases and the J gene lost 8 bases, with 12 bases spanning the gap. CDR3 sequence reads: CASSFLGGEAFF. The CDR3 nucleotides read TGTGCCAGCAGCTTCCTGGGGGGGGAAGCTTTCTTT.